Below are 27 T cell receptor beta chains sequenced from a single sample in a study of T cells in Graves' hyperthyroidism and ophthalmopathy. RNA transcripts yielded amplified TCR beta CDR3 regions. Primed by the HTBI set, a first-round RT-PCR was run on the TCR CDR3. Each CDR3 protein is one row after TCRdb ran MiXCR on the multiplex PCR reads. The sample records around 390,000 distinct CDR3 sequences, roughly 14% being singletons. Sequencing was done on a sample of blood. These receptors all come from a woman in her 30s with Graves' ophthalmopathy.

Details on this clonotype: A much larger clone is a single base away; this may be a read error. As the CDR3 is not closed by the conserved phenylalanine or tryptophan, this likely results from a read error. The rearrangement uses TRBV11-2 and TRBJ2-5, with 11 bases that match TRBD2. The CDR3 spans 16 residues. J lost 0 bases, V lost 8 bases, and 8 bases had no gene match. CDR1 is SGHAT and CDR2 is FQNNGV in the germline V gene. CDR3 sequence (DNA): TGTGCCAGCTGCGAATTTAGCGGGGGGGACCAAGAGACCCAGTACCTC. Translation gives CASCEFSGGDQETQYL.

This clonotype was detected ten times or more. The V call is TRBV6-1, the J call TRBJ1-6; D unresolved. V lost 8 bases, J lost 4 bases, and 18 bases lay in between. CDR1 and CDR2 from the germline V gene are MNHNS and SASEGT. The CDR3 spans 16 residues. The CDR3 spells CASETNRQKYNSPLHF. In DNA, the CDR3 is TGTGCCAGCGAGACCAACCGGCAGAAATATAATTCACCCCTCCACTTT.

This clonotype was counted at least ten times. This chain uses TRBV12-3 or TRBV12-4 with TRBJ2-2; 11 bases map to TRBD2. The trim removed 5 bases at V and 6 bases at J, leaving 8 bases unmatched. There are 16 residues in the CDR3. DNA of the CDR3: TGTGCCAGCAGTAAAGGGGCTAGCGGGGGGCCCGGGGAGCTGTTTTTT. This encodes CASSKGASGGPGELFF.

The genes are TRBV9 and TRBJ2-7, with a possible D match to TRBD2 (5 bases). CDR1 is SGDLS and CDR2 is YYNGEE in the germline V gene. The CDR3 is made up of 16 amino acids. Deletions cut 2 bases from V and 4 bases from J, with 19 bases between. CDR3 sequence reads: CASSVRIEGPLYEQYF. For the CDR3, the DNA is TGTGCCAGCAGCGTTCGAATCGAGGGTCCCCTTTACGAGCAGTACTTC.

The chain has TRBV2 and TRBJ2-1, with 9 bases fitting TRBD1. Germline CDR1 reads SNHLY; CDR2 reads FYNNEI. J gave up 6 bases and V 10 bases, and 4 bases lay outside the gene matches. The CDR3 loop spans 12 amino acids. The CDR3 loop is CATGTGLNEQFF. The CDR3 DNA is TGTGCCACCGGGACAGGGCTCAATGAGCAGTTCTTC.

This clonotype was seen ten or more times. The chain recombines TRBV5-8 with TRBJ2-3; D unresolved. The V gene lost 4 bases and the J gene lost 2 bases, with 14 bases spanning the gap. CDR3 length: 15 residues. The V gene's germline CDR1 is SGHTS and CDR2 YDEGEE. CDR3 amino acids: CASSHTVRPTDTQYF. DNA of the CDR3: TGTGCCAGCAGCCACACGGTTCGACCCACAGATACGCAGTATTTT.

This chain joins TRBV30 and TRBJ1-5; 11 positions agree with TRBD1. Trimming removed 2 bases from V and 7 bases from J; junction bases left unmatched: 10. The CDR3 runs 16 residues. The germline V gene has CDR1 GTSNPN and CDR2 SVGIG (reference sequence). CDR3 DNA sequence: TGTGCCTGGAGTCTAACGACCGGGACAGGGGGGCAGCCCCAGCATTTT. The encoded protein is CAWSLTTGTGGQPQHF.

This clonotype was detected ten times or more. The V and J genes are TRBV15 and TRBJ2-1, with D hard to call. The CDR3 is made up of 12 amino acids. The V end was cut by 3 bases, the J end by 2 bases, with 2 bases between. Germline V gives CDR1 LNHNV, CDR2 YYDKDF (reference sequence). The CDR3 DNA reads as TGTGCCACCAGCAGCGCCTACAATGAGCAGTTCTTC. It codes for CATSSAYNEQFF.

This clonotype was counted at least ten times. The chain links TRBV28 to TRBJ1-1; no reliable D call. CDR1 MDHEN and CDR2 SYDVKM come from the germline V gene. V was shortened by 5 bases and J by 0 bases, with 10 bases between the two germline ends. The length of the CDR3 is 14 residues. The CDR3 spells CASSTRIMNTEAFF. The CDR3 coding sequence is TGTGCCAGCAGTACCAGGATAATGAACACTGAAGCTTTCTTT.

This chain uses TRBV5-6 with TRBJ1-5; the D gene is possibly TRBD1 (5 bases). Trimming removed 0 bases from V and 5 bases from J, with 15 bases in between. The CDR3 loop spans 16 amino acids. Germline CDR1 SGHDT, CDR2 YYEEEE. The CDR3 DNA follows: TGTGCCAGCAGCTTGGCGGGGGGGGGGTCCTATCAGCCCCAGCATTTT. It translates to CASSLAGGGSYQPQHF.

This clonotype was detected ten times or more. This sequence joins TRBV20-1 and TRBJ2-7; D is ambiguous. The V and J ends lost 6 bases and 2 bases respectively, with 14 bases between them. Germline CDR1 and CDR2: DFQATT and SNEGSKA (reference sequence). This CDR3 is built from 13 residues. The CDR3 sequence is CSALDLYAYEQYF. CDR3 nucleotides: TGCAGTGCCCTGGACCTTTACGCCTACGAGCAGTACTTC.

As concerns this clonotype: A read error may be the cause here, since a much bigger clone is one base away. This chain uses TRBV6-1 with TRBJ1-1; unclear D gene. V lost 10 bases, J lost 0 bases, and 9 bases lay in between. Per the germline V gene, CDR1 is MNHNS and CDR2 is SASEGT. The CDR3 length is 12 residues. The CDR3: CATEVVNTEAFF. CDR3 sequence (DNA): TGTGCCACTGAGGTCGTGAACACTGAAGCTTTCTTT.

The table lists this clonotype with many counts. This chain joins TRBV3-1 and TRBJ2-6; the D is unclear. Germline CDR1 is LGHDT and CDR2 is YNNKEL (reference sequence). The CDR3 length is 17 residues. The V gene lost 1 base and the J gene lost 4 bases, with 14 bases spanning the gap. The CDR3 is CASSQASWSGGANVLTF. Here the CDR3 DNA reads TGTGCCAGCAGCCAAGCGAGCTGGTCTGGCGGGGCCAACGTCCTGACTTTC.

The sample holds many counts of this clonotype. One end of the junction is discordant with germline, which a read error may explain. J is TRBJ2-7 and V is TRBV11-2, with D possibly called TRBD1 or TRBD2 (5 bases each). CDR3 length equals 15 residues. CDR1 SGHAT and CDR2 FQNNGV come from the germline V gene. The CDR3 sequence is CTSSLDLGASYEQYF. The CDR3 DNA follows: TGTACCAGCAGCTTAGATCTCGGGGCCTCCTACGAGCAGTACTTC.

This clonotype was detected only a few times. The rearrangement joins TRBV5-6 to TRBJ2-5; 10 bases map to TRBD2. Germline CDR1 is SGHDT and CDR2 is YYEEEE. The CDR3 has 16 amino acids. Losses at the gene ends were 4 bases for V and 4 bases for J; bases not matched to a gene: 10. CDR3 loop: CASSTEAGGPPETQYF. CDR3 in DNA: TGTGCCAGCAGCACCGAAGCGGGGGGGCCGCCAGAGACCCAGTACTTC.

This clonotype has at least ten counts. CDR3 loop: CASDGTGGGLSYGYTF. The DNA for the CDR3 is TGCGCCAGCGACGGGACAGGGGGCGGCCTGAGCTATGGCTACACCTTC. The V and J genes are TRBV5-1 and TRBJ1-2; 12 bases are a match to TRBD1. V shed 7 bases and J 4 bases; nucleotides not matched to a gene: 11. The CDR3 extends over 16 amino acids. The V gene's germline CDR1 is SGHRS and CDR2 YFSETQ.

This clonotype appeared many times. The chain carries TRBV13 and TRBJ2-5, with TRBD2 matching over 8 bases. The CDR3 has 15 residues. Per germline, CDR1 PRHDT and CDR2 FYEKMQ (reference sequence). J gave up 4 bases and V 5 bases, and 9 bases lay outside the gene matches. CDR3 residues: CASSPRTSPIETQYF. The CDR3 nucleotides are TGTGCCAGCAGCCCGCGGACTAGCCCGATAGAGACCCAGTACTTC.

This clonotype was seen ten or more times. The rearrangement links TRBV9 to TRBJ1-1, with D perhaps matching TRBD1 (5 bases). Germline CDR1 SGDLS, CDR2 YYNGEE. Trimming pared 7 bases from V and 2 bases from J, leaving 9 bases between. The CDR3 length is 12 residues. CDR3 DNA: TGTGCCAGCGGAGGACATAACACTGAAGCTTTCTTT. As protein: CASGGHNTEAFF.

This clonotype was counted ten times or more. The chain recombines TRBV27 with TRBJ2-3; maybe TRBD2 (7 bases). The CDR3 has 16 residues. Per the germline V gene, CDR1 is MNHEY and CDR2 is SMNVEV (reference sequence). The ends were cut back, 3 bases at V and 2 bases at J, with 15 bases in the middle. Here the CDR3 reads CASSFYGGGPTDTQYF. The CDR3 DNA sequence: TGTGCCAGCAGTTTTTATGGGGGGGGCCCCACAGATACGCAGTATTTT.

This clonotype has at least ten counts. The rearrangement joins TRBV12-3 or TRBV12-4 to TRBJ1-4; TRBD1 matches 8 bases. There are 16 residues in the CDR3. V was pared by 4 bases and J by 0 bases, with 4 bases of the junction left unmatched. The CDR3 sequence is CASSSGQDSTNEKLFF. The CDR3 nucleotides read TGTGCCAGCAGTTCGGGACAGGACTCAACTAATGAAAAACTGTTTTTT.

In its sample, this clonotype was seen many times. The chain links TRBV7-2 to TRBJ2-5; tentative D call: TRBD2 (5 bases). The V and J ends lost 6 bases and 2 bases respectively, with 13 bases between them. The germline CDR1 and CDR2 sequences are SGHTA and FQGNSA. The CDR3 totals 14 residues. The CDR3 loop reads CASSSGIRQETQYF. Written as DNA, the CDR3 is TGTGCCAGCAGTTCCGGGATTAGACAAGAGACCCAGTACTTC.

This clonotype has ten or more counts. The rearrangement uses TRBV12-3 or TRBV12-4 and TRBJ1-2; D is unclear. CDR3 length equals 13 residues. With 6 bases removed from V and 9 bases from J, the gap between germline ends came to 17 bases. Written as DNA, the CDR3 is TGTGCCAGCAGATTGGGTCCGGGCAGGAGCTACACCTTC. Translated: CASRLGPGRSYTF.

The sample holds a few counts of this clonotype. The genes are TRBV7-9 and TRBJ2-5, with 7 bases matching TRBD1. V gave up 5 bases and J gave up 3 bases; unmatched junction bases: 9. CDR1 and CDR2 from the germline V gene are SEHNR and FQNEAQ (reference sequence). The CDR3 spans 15 residues. CDR3 sequence reads: CASSAPWDREETQYF. For the CDR3, the DNA is TGTGCCAGCAGCGCCCCGTGGGACAGAGAAGAGACCCAGTACTTC. Looking up the rest from reference TRBV7-9 and TRBJ2-5 gives the full variable domain: DTGVSQNPRHKITKRGQNVTFRCDPISEHNRLYWYRQTLGQGPEFLTYFQNEAQLEKSRLLSDRFSAERPKGSFSTLEIQRTEQGDSAMYLCASSAPWDREETQYFGPGTRLLVL.

The CDR3 DNA follows: TGTGCCAGCAGTGACAACCGGTTACCGGCGAACACCGGGGAGCTGTTTTTT. This gives the protein CASSDNRLPANTGELFF. This chain joins TRBV28 and TRBJ2-2; no definite D call. This CDR3 spans 17 amino acids. Germline loops: CDR1 MDHEN, CDR2 SYDVKM. The V end was cut by 5 bases, the J end by 0 bases, with 16 bases between.

The V gene is TRBV6-1, the J gene TRBJ2-7, with 7 bases matching TRBD1. CDR1 is MNHNS, CDR2 SASEGT, per germline. Germline trimming cut 7 bases from V and 3 bases from J; bases unmatched to any gene: 9. The CDR3 contains 14 residues. The CDR3 bases are TGTGCCAGCACCCCAGGGGGTAGGATCTACGAGCAGTACTTC. Translation gives CASTPGGRIYEQYF.

The rearrangement uses TRBV9 and TRBJ1-4; TRBD1 might be the D (6 bases). This CDR3 has 14 amino acids. CDR1 SGDLS and CDR2 YYNGEE come from the germline V gene. Between the trimmed V and J ends, which lost 0 bases and 8 bases, there was a span of 11 bases. The CDR3 is CASSVGQVNEKLFF. The CDR3 DNA is TGTGCCAGCAGCGTAGGACAGGTCAACGAAAAACTGTTTTTT.

This clonotype occurred many times. The chain is built from TRBV20-1 and TRBJ2-3; D unclear. CDR3 length: 15 residues. V was shortened by 3 bases and J by 3 bases, with 16 bases between the two germline ends. CDR1 and CDR2 from the germline V gene are DFQATT and SNEGSKA (reference sequence). The CDR3 reads CSASPGHLGTDTQYF. The CDR3 nucleotides read TGCAGTGCTAGTCCGGGTCATCTAGGGACAGATACGCAGTATTTT.